The present T cell receptor (beta chain) was sequenced within a study of blood T cell repertoires in COVID-19. The wider study: Donors in the United States, Italy and Spain gave samples during acute or convalescent COVID-19. The analysed material was cDNA or gDNA that came from T cells, B-cell-depleted T cells, or PBMCs.

The CDR3 sequence is 13 residues long. The V end was cut by 3 bases, the J end by 3 bases, with 7 bases between. As concerns this clone: The sample carries other DNA sequences with the same CDR3.

Authors' analysis steps: Using reference gene primer amplification, nucleated cell counts were estimated. Method: immunoSEQ multiplex PCR; TCRdb's copy keeps in-frame clones and lacks some. The V and J calls and clone size were taken over from that table, and D and trimming were inferred from the DNA. The sample yields over 200,000 clones, around four fifths seen once. The V call is TRBV12-3 or TRBV12-4, the J call TRBJ2-3; possibly TRBD2 for D (6 bases). The receptor was isolated from a woman aged 80 or over with active or convalescent COVID-19. The source material was peripheral blood. This CDR3 is CASSFRGTDTQYF. In DNA form, the CDR3 reads TGTGCCAGCAGTTTCCGGGGGACAGATACGCAGTATTTT.